One sample yielded the 28 T cell receptor beta chains listed below, sequenced in a study of blood T cell repertoires in COVID-19 (dated by TCRdb to the early 2020s). Library method: the immunoSEQ multiplex PCR assay. TCRdb's version of the immuneACCESS table is confined to in-frame rearrangements and falls short of the full clone set. An unresolved V gene accounts for under half of the shortfall where checked; the remainder is of unknown origin. The sample table contains about 72,000 clones; only one count was recorded for approximately 82% of them. 15% to 20% of the sample lies in the top ten. Source material: peripheral blood. The receptors here all came from a woman of 80 years or more with acute or convalescent COVID-19.

The chain has TRBV5-5 and TRBJ2-1, with 9 bases fitting TRBD2. CDR1 and CDR2 from the germline V gene are SGHKS and YYEKEE (reference sequence). The V gene end was trimmed by 4 bases and the J gene end by 7 bases; junction bases not matched to a gene: 9. The CDR3 spans 15 residues. The chain's CDR3 is CASSTSSGTGNEQFF. Written as DNA, the CDR3 is TGTGCCAGCAGCACCTCTAGCGGGACGGGGAATGAGCAGTTCTTC.

This chain connects TRBV7-8 to TRBJ1-2; 7 nucleotides agree with TRBD1. The CDR3 totals 14 residues. V shed 5 bases and J 7 bases; nucleotides not matched to a gene: 10. Germline V gene data show CDR1 as SGHVS and CDR2 as FQNEAQ. CDR3: CASSKTLGQSGYTF. For the CDR3, the DNA is TGTGCCAGCAGCAAGACCCTGGGACAGAGTGGCTACACCTTC.

The genes are TRBV30 and TRBJ1-3; D not resolved. Germline loops: CDR1 GTSNPN, CDR2 SVGIG (reference sequence). V lost 1 base and J lost 2, with 12 bases in between. The CDR3 is 15 residues long. In nucleotides, the CDR3 is TGTGCCTGGAGTGGGCAGGTCTTTGCTGGAAACACCATATATTTT. Translating gives CAWSGQVFAGNTIYF.

A few counts support this clone. J is TRBJ2-1 and V is TRBV5-4, with 8 bases lining up with TRBD1. This CDR3 contains 14 residues. Unmatched junction bases numbered 7, after V lost 4 bases and J lost 7 bases. Germline loops: CDR1 SGHNT, CDR2 YYREEE (reference sequence). CDR3 in DNA: TGTGCCAGCAGCGGAGGACAGGGAAGAAATGAGCAGTTCTTC. Translating it yields CASSGGQGRNEQFF.

This chain joins TRBV5-1 and TRBJ2-1; TRBD1 matches 7 bases. The CDR3 covers 15 residues. The junction had 3 bases not matched to a gene; V was cut back by 3 bases and J by 0 bases. CDR1 is SGHRS, CDR2 YFSETQ, per germline. CDR3 nucleotides: TGCGCCAGCAGCTCTGGGGACAGCTCCTACAATGAGCAGTTCTTC. Its translation is CASSSGDSSYNEQFF.

The chain has TRBV5-1 and TRBJ2-4; TRBD1 agrees at 8 bases. Germline loops: CDR1 SGHRS, CDR2 YFSETQ. This CDR3 comprises 17 residues. The V and J ends lost 4 bases and 1 base, in that order; junction bases with no gene match: 10. The CDR3 DNA sequence: TGCGCCAGCAGCCACCGGGACAGGTCTAACGCCAAAAACATTCAGTACTTC. It yields the protein CASSHRDRSNAKNIQYF.

The CDR3 region is CASSSPRTGNNEQFF. The CDR3 DNA reads TGTGCCAGCAGTTCTCCCCGGACAGGCAACAATGAGCAGTTCTTC. The V gene is TRBV6-6, the J gene TRBJ2-1, with 7 bases aligning to TRBD1. The CDR3 contains 15 residues. Germline V gives CDR1 MNHNY, CDR2 SVGAGI (reference sequence). Trimming took 4 bases from V and 5 from J; bases not matched to a gene: 8.

The chain carries TRBV6-6 and TRBJ2-7; the D is unclear. V was pared by 8 bases and J by 3 bases, with 8 bases between. The V gene's germline CDR1 is MNHNY and CDR2 SVGAGI (reference sequence). The CDR3 spans 11 residues. The CDR3 region is CASPRFYEQYF. The CDR3 DNA reads TGTGCCAGCCCGAGATTCTACGAGCAGTACTTC.

V usage is TRBV30 and J usage is TRBJ2-7, with 10 nucleotides matching TRBD2. The CDR3 spans 15 residues. Germline V gene sequence: CDR1 GTSNPN, CDR2 SVGIG (reference sequence). V lost 2 bases to trimming and J lost 4 bases; unmatched junction nucleotides: 8. This CDR3 reads CAWSTQTTSGYEQYF. Written as DNA, the CDR3 is TGTGCCTGGAGTACCCAGACGACTAGCGGGTACGAGCAGTACTTC.

The CDR3 DNA reads as TGTGCCAGTAGTATAGAACGGACTGCAACTAATGAAAAACTGTTTTTT. Its protein is CASSIERTATNEKLFF. The chain joins TRBV19 to TRBJ1-4; no clear D gene. The CDR3 runs 16 residues. Germline V CDR1 and CDR2: LNHDA, SQIVND (reference sequence). Trimming shortened V by 0 bases and J by 0 bases, and 8 bases separated the two germline ends.

DNA for the CDR3: TGTGCCAGCAGGGGGACAGGGGAGGGTACTGAAGCTTTCTTT. The encoded protein is CASRGTGEGTEAFF. The J gene is TRBJ1-1, the V gene TRBV6-5; TRBD1 matches at 10 bases. Germline V gene lookup returns CDR1 MNHEY and CDR2 SVGAGI. V dropped 6 bases and J dropped 5; count of bases not matched to a gene: 6. The length of the CDR3 is 14 residues.

This sequence joins TRBV7-4 and TRBJ2-7; a weak D match, TRBD1 (5 bases). The CDR3 runs 13 residues. Per germline, CDR1 SGHVT and CDR2 SQSDAQ. The V and J ends lost 5 bases and 6 bases respectively, with 14 bases between them. The CDR3 DNA reads TGTGCCAGCAGCCGACTGGGGCTCGGCGAGCAGTACTTC. Amino acid sequence: CASSRLGLGEQYF.

The chain joins TRBV29-1 to TRBJ1-2, with no clear D. The CDR3 contains 13 residues. V was cut by 2 bases and J by 5 bases, with 12 bases left in between. Per germline, CDR1 SQVTM and CDR2 ANQGSEA. CDR3 region: CSVETPGSYGYTF. As DNA, the CDR3 is TGCAGCGTTGAAACCCCCGGGAGTTATGGCTACACCTTC.

Worth noting for this clone: Additional DNA sequences in this sample encode the identical CDR3. V usage is TRBV27 and J usage is TRBJ1-1; no clear D gene. The CDR3 runs 15 residues. Looked up from germline, CDR1 is MNHEY and CDR2 is SMNVEV (reference sequence). The V end was cut by 0 bases, the J end by 0 bases, with 8 bases between. The CDR3 loop reads CASSLSAGLNTEAFF. For the CDR3, the DNA is TGTGCCAGCAGTTTATCGGCAGGCCTGAACACTGAAGCTTTCTTT.

This clone was counted once. In nucleotides, the CDR3 is TGTGCCAGCAGCCAACTGAGAGAGACCCAGTACTTC. Encoded protein: CASSQLRETQYF. The chain links TRBV3-1 (or the pseudogene TRBV3-2) to TRBJ2-5; D unclear. The length of the CDR3 is 12 residues. The germline V gene has CDR1 LGHDT and CDR2 YNNKEL (reference sequence). Trimming left V 2 bases short and J 4 bases short, with 5 bases between.

The chain employs TRBV7-9 and TRBJ2-1, with TRBD2 matching over 7 bases. This CDR3 is built from 16 residues. Unmatched junction bases numbered 8, after V lost 5 bases and J lost 1 base. Per the germline V gene, CDR1 is SEHNR and CDR2 is FQNEAQ (reference sequence). CDR3 DNA sequence: TGTGCCAGCAGCCCAGTGGGAGGGAGATCCTACAATGAGCAGTTCTTC. Protein sequence: CASSPVGGRSYNEQFF.

The V and J genes are TRBV7-8 and TRBJ1-1; no clear D gene. This CDR3 contains 14 residues. Per germline, CDR1 SGHVS and CDR2 FQNEAQ. With 4 bases removed from V and 3 bases from J, the gap between germline ends came to 12 bases. The CDR3 region is CASSYRSGDTEAFF. Written as DNA, the CDR3 is TGTGCCAGCAGCTACCGAAGCGGGGACACTGAAGCTTTCTTT.

This clone was observed a single time. This chain links TRBV4-1 with TRBJ2-5; D is possibly TRBD1 (6 bases). In germline, CDR1 is MGHRA, CDR2 YSYEKL. The CDR3 spans 15 residues. V was shortened by 1 base and J by 4 bases, with 13 bases between the two germline ends. The DNA for the CDR3 is TGCGCCAGCAGCCAAGGTTCGATAGGGGGAGAGACCCAGTACTTC. Its translation is CASSQGSIGGETQYF.

The J gene is TRBJ1-1, the V gene TRBV12-3 or TRBV12-4, with TRBD1 matching 7 bases. CDR3 length equals 13 residues. The V and J ends lost 7 bases and 3 bases, in that order; junction bases with no gene match: 5. The CDR3 loop reads CASIKTGYTEAFF. The CDR3, as DNA: TGTGCCAGCATTAAGACAGGGTACACTGAAGCTTTCTTT.

This chain uses TRBV30 with TRBJ1-4; 7 positions agree with TRBD1. V trimming: 6 bases; J trimming: 14 bases; junction bases outside the gene matches: 15. From germline, CDR1 is GTSNPN and CDR2 SVGIG (reference sequence). CDR3 length: 13 residues. The CDR3 region is CACGTDSGLSLFF. The DNA for the CDR3 is TGTGCCTGTGGGACAGATTCTGGTCTAAGTCTGTTTTTT. Complete variable domain (other parts from reference TRBV30 and TRBJ1-4): SQTIHQWPATLVQPVGSPLSLECTVEGTSNPNLYWYRQAAGRGLQLLFYSVGIGQISSEVPQNLSASRPQDRQFILSSKKLLLSDSGFYLCACGTDSGLSLFFGSGTQLSVL.

The rearrangement links TRBV6-5 to TRBJ1-2; 10 nucleotides agree with TRBD1. There are 13 residues in the CDR3. Losses at the gene ends were 7 bases for V and 5 bases for J; bases not matched to a gene: 4. Germline V CDR1 and CDR2: MNHEY, SVGAGI. Here the CDR3 reads CASKGQGTYGYTF. CDR3 nucleotides: TGTGCCAGCAAGGGACAGGGGACTTATGGCTACACCTTC.

The chain joins TRBV9 to TRBJ2-1; 8 bases match TRBD2. This CDR3 spans 16 amino acids. Germline V gene data show CDR1 as SGDLS and CDR2 as YYNGEE. Unmatched junction bases numbered 12, after V lost 4 bases and J lost 6 bases. CDR3 sequence (DNA): TGTGCCAGCAGCCCGGGGGGGCCCCTTGTGTTCAATGAGCAGTTCTTC. Translating gives CASSPGGPLVFNEQFF.

The CDR3 sequence: CASSPRGQGGWAFF. CDR3 nucleotides: TGTGCCAGCAGTCCTCGGGGACAGGGGGGTTGGGCTTTCTTT. V and J are TRBV28 and TRBJ1-1; TRBD1 matches at 11 bases. V dropped 5 bases and J dropped 11; count of bases not matched to a gene: 10. The CDR3 is 14 residues long. Germline-derived CDR1 and CDR2 are MDHEN and SYDVKM.

This clone was picked up a small number of times. V and J are TRBV28 and TRBJ1-2, with D maybe TRBD1 (6 bases). With 0 bases removed from V and 2 bases from J, the gap between germline ends came to 10 bases. Germline V CDR1 and CDR2: MDHEN, SYDVKM. The CDR3 runs 15 residues. DNA for the CDR3: TGTGCCAGCAGTTTATGGGGACAAGCAAACTATGGCTACACCTTC. Translating gives CASSLWGQANYGYTF.

The chain has TRBV5-1 and TRBJ1-1; possibly TRBD1 for D (6 bases). V lost 4 bases to trimming and J lost 4 bases, with 14 bases between them. This CDR3 comprises 14 residues. CDR1 SGHRS and CDR2 YFSETQ come from the germline V gene. The CDR3 nucleotides are TGCGCCAGCAGCCGGGACAATCGGGGCACTGAAGCTTTCTTT. This sequence encodes CASSRDNRGTEAFF.

This clone has more than one count but fewer than ten. The genes are TRBV19 and TRBJ1-3; 9 bases agree with TRBD1. The CDR3 spans 17 residues. CDR1 and CDR2 from the germline V gene are LNHDA and SQIVND (reference sequence). With 6 bases clipped from V and 4 bases from J, the junction kept 13 bases outside the gene matches. CDR3: CASRYGSTGGYGNTIYF. In DNA form, the CDR3 reads TGTGCCAGTAGATATGGGTCCACAGGGGGCTACGGAAACACCATATATTTT.

The V and J genes are TRBV7-2 and TRBJ2-3, with 10 bases that match TRBD2. The CDR3 has 15 residues. Germline V lookup: CDR1 SGHTA, CDR2 FQGNSA. After removal of 3 bases from V and 3 bases from J, the junction contained 3 bases not matched to a gene. CDR3 sequence: CASSFPAGGTDTQYF. The CDR3, as DNA: TGTGCCAGCAGCTTCCCAGCGGGGGGGACAGATACGCAGTATTTT.

The chain uses TRBV5-1 and TRBJ2-2, with D tentatively TRBD2 (5 bases). This CDR3 spans 15 amino acids. Per germline, CDR1 SGHRS and CDR2 YFSETQ. Trimming removed 1 base at V and 5 bases at J, with 12 bases between. The DNA of the CDR3 is TGCGCCAGCAGCTTGAATTCCGGGGAAACCGGGGAGCTGTTTTTT. This sequence encodes CASSLNSGETGELFF.